This entry describes one T cell receptor beta chain. Its antigen is undetermined. The method was immunoSEQ multiplex PCR; TCRdb's version includes in-frame clones alone and lacks a portion of them. The sample yields 10,000 to 15,000 clones, 30% to 40% seen once. The sample belongs to a study of radiation and T cells in renal cell carcinoma. Study outcomes and limitations: Compared with controls, irradiated tumors showed greater TCR clonality. In blood, top tumor clones expanded by 2 weeks, shrinking by 4. Irradiated tumors held more dominant CDR3 motifs than control tumors.

Treatment meaning: 15 Gy SBRT to primary tumor, nephrectomy 4 weeks later. This receptor was identified in a man aged 60-69 years with renal cell carcinoma. The material was tumor tissue, obtained from a patient whose treatment included radiotherapy and nephrectomy.

The DNA of the CDR3 is TGTGCCAGCAGCTCCTGGGGCAATGAGCAGTTCTTC. Protein sequence: CASSSWGNEQFF. The chain uses TRBV13 and TRBJ2-1; D remains unclear. Germline CDR1 and CDR2: PRHDT and FYEKMQ (reference sequence). With 4 bases removed from V and 6 bases from J, the gap between germline ends came to 7 bases. The CDR3 sequence is 12 residues long.